Listed below are T cell receptor beta chains from one sample, sequenced in a study of shared clonotypes between healthy human individuals. The assay was immunoSEQ multiplex PCR, and TCRdb's table has in-frame clones only and misses some. This sample has over a million clones, with roughly 97% found just once. The source material was naive CD4+ T cells sorted from blood. The source is a man aged 25-40 years in good health. The CDR3 runs from the conserved cysteine through the conserved F or W. Fields, in order: V gene, D gene, clone size, J gene, CDR3 protein, CDR3 DNA. A D gene is named only where the DNA matches it firmly. The listing skips clone size in some rows; elsewhere it reads once, few, many or a size class.

V: TRBV28; D: TRBD2; size: .; J: TRBJ2-3; CDR3: CASSLPQLAAPSTDTQYF; DNA: TGTGCCAGCAGTTTGCCCCAACTAGCGGCCCCTTCCACAGATACGCAGTATTTT
V: TRBV18; D: .; size: .; J: TRBJ1-2; CDR3: CASSPLDKGTYGYTF; DNA: TGTGCCAGCTCACCTTTGGACAAAGGGACCTATGGCTACACCTTC
V: TRBV9; D: TRBD1; size: .; J: TRBJ1-2; CDR3: CASSVGVRQGLNYGYTF; DNA: TGTGCCAGCAGCGTAGGGGTTAGACAGGGGTTAAACTATGGCTACACCTTC
V: TRBV2; D: TRBD1; size: .; J: TRBJ2-5; CDR3: CASSGNRGRETQYF; DNA: TGTGCCAGCAGCGGCAACAGGGGTAGAGAGACCCAGTACTTC
V: TRBV6-5; D: .; size: .; J: TRBJ1-1; CDR3: CASSSLVRNTEAFF; DNA: TGTGCCAGCAGTTCTTTAGTCAGGAACACTGAAGCTTTCTTT
V: TRBV4-1; D: .; size: .; J: TRBJ2-7; CDR3: CASSHGTLYEQYF; DNA: TGCGCCAGCAGCCACGGGACACTCTACGAGCAGTACTTC
V: TRBV19; D: .; size: .; J: TRBJ2-3; CDR3: CASSIGLAADTQYF; DNA: TGTGCCAGTAGTATTGGGCTAGCCGCAGATACGCAGTATTTT
V: TRBV7-9; D: TRBD1; size: .; J: TRBJ2-1; CDR3: CASSRTGARDYNEQFF; DNA: TGTGCCAGCAGCCGAACAGGGGCGAGGGACTACAATGAGCAGTTCTTC
V: TRBV2; D: .; size: .; J: TRBJ2-6; CDR3: CASTKDSRSGANVLTF; DNA: TGTGCCAGCACCAAGGACAGCCGCTCTGGGGCCAACGTCCTGACTTTC
V: TRBV9; D: TRBD2; size: few; J: TRBJ2-1; CDR3: CASSVAGGSYNEQFF; DNA: TGTGCCAGCAGCGTAGCGGGAGGGTCCTACAATGAGCAGTTCTTC
V: TRBV4-1; D: .; size: .; J: TRBJ2-1; CDR3: CASSPKPGQTYNEQFF; DNA: TGCGCCAGCAGCCCCAAACCGGGACAAACCTACAATGAGCAGTTCTTC
V: TRBV4-3; D: .; size: .; J: TRBJ2-2; CDR3: CASSQERAAGELFF; DNA: TGCGCCAGCAGCCAAGAACGCGCCGCCGGGGAGCTGTTTTTT
V: TRBV2; D: TRBD2; size: .; J: TRBJ2-1; CDR3: CASSTGLASVQFF; DNA: TGTGCCAGCAGCACGGGACTAGCGTCGGTGCAGTTCTTC
V: TRBV4-3; D: .; size: .; J: TRBJ2-7; CDR3: CASSQDPLTYEQYF; DNA: TGCGCCAGCAGCCAGGACCCTCTTACCTACGAGCAGTACTTC
V: TRBV11-2; D: TRBD1; size: .; J: TRBJ1-3; CDR3: CASSSIRTGYSGNTIYF; DNA: TGTGCCAGCAGCTCCATCAGGACAGGGTACTCTGGAAACACCATATATTTT
V: TRBV7-9; D: .; size: .; J: TRBJ1-2; CDR3: CASSSKSGTARTF; DNA: TGTGCCAGCAGCTCCAAGAGTGGGACCGCTAGGACCTTC
V: TRBV21-1; D: .; size: .; J: TRBJ2-1; CDR3: CASRGDLGNLSRDEQFF; DNA: TGTGCCAGCCGGGGGGACCTTGGGAACCTCAGTCGGGATGAGCAGTTCTTC
V: TRBV6-4; D: .; size: .; J: TRBJ1-2; CDR3: CASRQGLNYGYTF; DNA: TGTGCCAGCAGACAGGGCCTGAACTATGGCTACACCTTC
V: TRBV11-2; D: .; size: .; J: TRBJ1-2; CDR3: CASTLFGDYGYTF; DNA: TGTGCCAGCACCCTATTCGGTGACTATGGCTACACCTTC
V: TRBV5-4; D: .; size: .; J: TRBJ1-1; CDR3: CASSPPRANTEAFF; DNA: TGTGCCAGCAGCCCCCCGCGGGCGAACACTGAAGCTTTCTTT
V: TRBV14; D: .; size: .; J: TRBJ2-3; CDR3: CASSQDPGLNTQYF; DNA: TGTGCCAGCAGCCAAGATCCGGGGCTCAATACGCAGTATTTT
V: TRBV10-1; D: TRBD1; size: .; J: TRBJ1-5; CDR3: CARETGGVNWCNQPQHF; DNA: TGCGCCAGGGAAACAGGGGGCGTAAATTGGTGCAATCAGCCCCAGCATTTT
V: TRBV6-5; D: TRBD2; size: .; J: TRBJ2-5; CDR3: CASRASGSLETQYF; DNA: TGTGCCAGCAGGGCTAGCGGGAGTCTGGAGACCCAGTACTTC
V: TRBV7-8; D: TRBD2; size: .; J: TRBJ2-1; CDR3: CASSYEAGIPNEQFF; DNA: TGTGCCAGCAGCTATGAAGCGGGGATCCCCAATGAGCAGTTCTTC
V: TRBV6-5; D: TRBD2; size: .; J: TRBJ2-1; CDR3: CASRPSGSPNNEQFF; DNA: TGTGCCAGCAGACCTAGCGGGAGCCCTAACAATGAGCAGTTCTTC
V: TRBV2; D: TRBD1; size: .; J: TRBJ2-7; CDR3: CASRGQGYEQYF; DNA: TGTGCCAGCAGAGGACAGGGCTACGAGCAGTACTTC
V: TRBV18; D: TRBD2; size: .; J: TRBJ2-1; CDR3: CASSPLAGTSNNEQFF; DNA: TGTGCCAGCTCACCACTGGCCGGGACTAGCAACAATGAGCAGTTCTTC
V: TRBV19; D: .; size: once; J: TRBJ2-6; CDR3: CATRDISNSGANVLTF; DNA: TGTGCCACCCGGGACATAAGTAATTCTGGGGCCAACGTCCTGACTTTC
V: TRBV30; D: TRBD2; size: .; J: TRBJ2-1; CDR3: CAFSGRFQAEQFF; DNA: TGTGCCTTTAGCGGGAGGTTTCAGGCTGAGCAGTTCTTC
V: TRBV5-1; D: .; size: .; J: TRBJ1-1; CDR3: CASRMIVGPGKTEAFF; DNA: TGCGCCAGCAGGATGATTGTCGGGCCTGGAAAAACTGAAGCTTTCTTT
V: TRBV6-1; D: TRBD1; size: .; J: TRBJ1-5; CDR3: CASSGGGTVGQPQHF; DNA: TGTGCCAGCAGTGGTGGAGGGACAGTTGGTCAGCCCCAGCATTTT
V: TRBV7-2; D: .; size: .; J: TRBJ2-1; CDR3: CASSIFNGWDVNEQFF; DNA: TGTGCCAGCAGCATATTCAATGGATGGGATGTCAATGAGCAGTTCTTC
V: TRBV30; D: .; size: .; J: TRBJ2-7; CDR3: CAYLGVGYEQYF; DNA: TGTGCCTATCTGGGGGTCGGCTACGAGCAGTACTTC
V: TRBV9; D: TRBD1; size: .; J: TRBJ1-2; CDR3: CASSSGTGRGGYTF; DNA: TGTGCCAGCAGCAGTGGGACAGGGAGAGGAGGCTACACCTTC
V: TRBV28; D: .; size: .; J: TRBJ1-4; CDR3: CASSPLQRGEKLFF; DNA: TGTGCCAGCAGTCCTCTCCAGAGAGGTGAAAAACTGTTTTTT
V: TRBV5-5; D: TRBD1; size: .; J: TRBJ2-5; CDR3: CASSSTGTVETQYF; DNA: TGTGCCAGCAGCTCGACCGGGACAGTAGAGACCCAGTACTTC
V: TRBV11-2; D: TRBD1; size: once; J: TRBJ2-2; CDR3: CASSLGDRRNTGELFF; DNA: TGTGCCAGCAGCTTAGGGGACAGGAGAAACACCGGGGAGCTGTTTTTT
V: TRBV15; D: TRBD2; size: .; J: TRBJ2-4; CDR3: CATSNGLAGVVYIQYF; DNA: TGTGCCACCAGCAACGGACTAGCGGGAGTAGTGTACATTCAGTACTTC
V: TRBV7-9; D: TRBD1; size: .; J: TRBJ2-5; CDR3: CASSPRGPETQYF; DNA: TGTGCCAGCAGCCCCAGGGGGCCGGAGACCCAGTACTTC